This T cell receptor beta chain was recovered during a study of blood T cell repertoires in COVID-19. Looking at the study overall: Collection of acute and convalescent COVID-19 samples took place in the United States, Italy and Spain. T cells, B-cell-depleted T cells, or PBMCs provided the cDNA or gDNA that served as material.

How the authors handled the data: Scientists estimated how many nucleated cells there were by amplifying reference gene primers. Generated by immunoSEQ multiplex PCR, the TCRdb table keeps only in-frame clones and is missing some. V and J calls and clone size follow that table, whereas D and trimming were derived from the DNA. The repertoire holds under 300,000 clones, with around 87% as singletons. This clone has a handful of counts. Specimen: peripheral blood. The TCR was taken from a woman aged 70-85 years with active or convalescent COVID-19.

The CDR3 loop reads CASSLTEISYNEQFF. CDR3 DNA sequence: TGTGCCAGCTCACTGACAGAGATTTCCTACAATGAGCAGTTCTTC. The gene calls are TRBV18 and TRBJ2-1; possibly TRBD1 for D (5 bases). From germline, CDR1 is KGHSH and CDR2 LQKENI. CDR3 length: 15 amino acids. V was clipped by 4 bases and J by 1 base, with 11 bases between them.